The count of the clone carrying this TCR beta chain is one. Its antigen is not identified. With 60 Vbeta and 13 Jbeta primers, the PCR was carried out. Profiled with immunoSEQ multiplex PCR; TCRdb holds only in-frame clones, not every one. Among 150,000 to 200,000 clones listed, 80% were seen once. At sampling all donors were nominally healthy, likely with unrecorded immune exposures. This sample is part of a study of cytomegalovirus exposure and HLA in healthy donors. Broader study findings: A prior analysis recorded that most TCR beta V segments were productive about 90% or about 30% of the time.

CDR1 is KGHSH, CDR2 LQKENI, per germline. This CDR3 is 15 amino acids long. V lost 1 base to trimming and J lost 2 bases; unmatched junction nucleotides: 2. The chain combines TRBV18 with TRBJ2-7; 10 nucleotides line up with TRBD2. The sequenced sample consisted of PBMCs. The source is a woman between 40 and 50 years old in good health and CMV-seronegative. The DNA for the CDR3 is TGTGCCAGCTCACCACTAGCGGGAGGCACCTACGAGCAGTACTTC. Protein: CASSPLAGGTYEQYF.